This T cell receptor beta chain was recovered during a study of cytomegalovirus exposure and HLA in healthy donors. 60 Vbeta and 13 Jbeta primers were used in PCR. Generated by immunoSEQ multiplex PCR, the TCRdb table keeps only in-frame clones and is missing some. The table records 200,000 to 250,000 clones, more than 85% of them present only once. The study, taken as a whole, reports: There were a few CMV-associated chains whose specificity for CMV antigens was confirmed in vitro.

Comment on this clone: Its antigen is unidentified.

V trimming: 6 bases; J trimming: 1 base; junction bases outside the gene matches: 9. Germline CDR1 and CDR2: SGHAT and FQNNGV. The CDR3 consists of 17 residues. The source material was PBMCs. This receptor was identified in a woman younger than 30 in good health and CMV-seronegative. V and J are TRBV11-2 and TRBJ2-2; 9 nucleotides agree with TRBD2. The CDR3, as DNA: TGTGCCAGCAGGAAGATAGCGGGAGTACTGAACACCGGGGAGCTGTTTTTT. It translates to CASRKIAGVLNTGELFF. The full variable domain, completed using reference TRBV11-2 and TRBJ2-2, is EAGVAQSPRYKIIEKRQSVAFWCNPISGHATLYWYQQILGQGPKLLIQFQNNGVVDDSQLPKDRFSAERLKGVDSTLKIQPAKLEDSAVYLCASRKIAGVLNTGELFFGEGSRLTVL.